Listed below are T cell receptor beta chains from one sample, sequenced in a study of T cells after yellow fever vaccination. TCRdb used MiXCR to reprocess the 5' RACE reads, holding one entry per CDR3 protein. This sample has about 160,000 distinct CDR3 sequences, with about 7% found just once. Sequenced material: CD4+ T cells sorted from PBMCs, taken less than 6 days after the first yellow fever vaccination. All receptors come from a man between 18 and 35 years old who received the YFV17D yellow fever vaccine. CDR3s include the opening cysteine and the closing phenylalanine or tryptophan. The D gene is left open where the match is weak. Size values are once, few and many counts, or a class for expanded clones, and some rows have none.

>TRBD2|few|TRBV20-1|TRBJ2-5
CSASGSGGGQETQYF
TGCAGTGCTAGCGGTAGCGGGGGGGGCCAAGAGACCCAGTACTTC
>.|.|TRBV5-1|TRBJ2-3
CASSLDPKSTDTQYF
TGCGCCAGCAGCTTGGATCCCAAGAGCACAGATACGCAGTATTTT
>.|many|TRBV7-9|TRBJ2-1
CASSRVGAFYNEQFF
TGTGCCAGCAGCAGAGTAGGGGCTTTCTACAATGAGCAGTTCTTC
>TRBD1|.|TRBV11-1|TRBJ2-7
CASSSKTGGSYEQYF
TGTGCCAGCAGCTCAAAGACAGGGGGCTCCTACGAGCAGTACTTC
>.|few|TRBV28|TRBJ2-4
CASSLRVGATRAKNIQYF
TGTGCCAGCAGTTTACGGGTTGGTGCTACCCGAGCCAAAAACATTCAGTACTTC
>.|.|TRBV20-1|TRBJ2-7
CSARDQGLLSIEQYF
TGCAGTGCTAGAGATCAGGGCTTGCTTTCAATCGAGCAGTACTTC
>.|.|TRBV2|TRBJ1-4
CASSEYLSTNEKLFF
TGTGCCAGCAGTGAATATCTGTCAACTAATGAAAAACTGTTTTTT
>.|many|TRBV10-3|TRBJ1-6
CAITTDPRDSPLHF
TGTGCCATCACCACGGACCCGAGGGATTCACCCCTCCACTTT
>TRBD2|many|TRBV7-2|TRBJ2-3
CASSLVRGGNTDTQYF
TGTGCCAGCAGCCTAGTTCGGGGGGGTAACACAGATACGCAGTATTTT
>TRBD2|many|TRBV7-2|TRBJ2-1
CASSLSLAGSEQFF
TGTGCCAGCAGCTTGTCGCTAGCGGGGAGTGAGCAGTTCTTC
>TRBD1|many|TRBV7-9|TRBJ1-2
CASSLATGGYGYTF
TGTGCCAGCAGCTTAGCTACAGGGGGCTATGGCTACACCTTC
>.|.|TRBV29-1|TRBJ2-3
CSVKEGPTDTQYF
TGCAGCGTTAAGGAGGGACCCACAGATACGCAGTATTTT
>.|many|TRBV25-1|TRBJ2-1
CASSESRGGGHEQFF
TGTGCCAGCAGTGAATCTAGGGGGGGCGGGCATGAGCAGTTCTTC
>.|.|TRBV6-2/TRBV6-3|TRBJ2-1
CASRRPGRHSYNEQFF
TGTGCCAGCAGACGACCGGGACGGCATTCCTACAATGAGCAGTTCTTC
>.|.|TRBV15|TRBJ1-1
CATSVTGQHNTEAFF
TGTGCCACCAGCGTGACGGGGCAGCACAACACTGAAGCTTTCTTT
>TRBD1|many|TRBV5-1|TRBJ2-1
CASSLEVRGSYNEQFF
TGCGCCAGCAGCTTGGAGGTCAGGGGGTCCTACAATGAGCAGTTCTTC
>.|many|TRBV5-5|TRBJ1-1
CASSLATENTEAFF
TGTGCCAGCAGCTTGGCGACGGAGAACACTGAAGCTTTCTTT
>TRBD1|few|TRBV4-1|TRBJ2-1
CASSQVGQGFNEQFF
TGCGCCAGCAGCCAAGTCGGACAGGGATTCAATGAGCAGTTCTTC
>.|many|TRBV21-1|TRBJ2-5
CASIPSGGGETQYF
TGTGCCAGTATCCCAAGTGGAGGGGGGGAGACCCAGTACTTC
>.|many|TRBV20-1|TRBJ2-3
CSARRGHSTDTQYF
TGCAGTGCTAGGCGGGGTCACTCCACAGATACGCAGTATTTT
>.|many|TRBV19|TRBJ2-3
CASSLYGASGATDTQYF
TGTGCCAGTAGTCTTTATGGAGCGAGCGGAGCTACAGATACGCAGTATTTT
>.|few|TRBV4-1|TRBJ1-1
CASSHFPGLWTEAFF
TGCGCCAGCAGCCACTTTCCCGGGTTGTGGACTGAAGCTTTCTTT
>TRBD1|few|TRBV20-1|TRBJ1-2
CSAYLSGTGGFGYTF
TGCAGTGCTTATCTTTCCGGGACAGGGGGCTTTGGCTACACCTTC
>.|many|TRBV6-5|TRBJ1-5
CASVSTGRGNQPQHF
TGTGCCAGCGTCTCAACAGGACGGGGCAATCAGCCCCAGCATTTT
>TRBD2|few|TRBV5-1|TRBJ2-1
CASSSGLVDEQFF
TGCGCCAGCAGCTCCGGACTAGTGGATGAGCAGTTCTTC
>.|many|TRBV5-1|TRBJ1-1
CASSLDGTANEAFF
TGCGCCAGCAGCTTGGATGGGACGGCTAACGAAGCTTTCTTT
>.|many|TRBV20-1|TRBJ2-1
CSASRTYNEQFF
TGCAGTGCTAGCCGGACGTACAATGAGCAGTTCTTC
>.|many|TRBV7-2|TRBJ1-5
CASSFRGQPQHF
TGTGCCAGCAGCTTTAGGGGTCAGCCCCAGCATTTT
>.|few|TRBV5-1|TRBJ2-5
CASSWTVGETQYF
TGCGCCAGCAGCTGGACTGTCGGGGAGACCCAGTACTTC
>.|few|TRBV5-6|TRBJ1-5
CASSTGPMDDNQPQHF
TGTGCCAGCAGCACGGGACCCATGGATGACAATCAGCCCCAGCATTTT
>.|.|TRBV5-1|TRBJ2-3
CASSLQTSTDTQYF
TGCGCCAGCAGCCTCCAGACTAGCACAGATACGCAGTATTTT
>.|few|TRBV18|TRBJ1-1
CASSPSTGRLNTEAFF
TGTGCCAGCTCACCAAGTACAGGTCGGCTGAACACTGAAGCTTTCTTT
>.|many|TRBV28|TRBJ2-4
CASSFLQFGTALAKNIQYF
TGTGCCAGCAGTTTTTTACAGTTTGGGACCGCTTTAGCCAAAAACATTCAGTACTTC
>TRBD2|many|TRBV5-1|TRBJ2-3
CASSLGGTSPDTQYF
TGCGCCAGCAGCTTGGGCGGGACTAGCCCAGATACGCAGTATTTT
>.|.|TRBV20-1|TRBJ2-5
CSARRATLQETQYF
TGCAGTGCGCGACGGGCAACCTTACAAGAGACCCAGTACTTC
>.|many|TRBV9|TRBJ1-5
CASSVGTWEPQHF
TGTGCCAGCAGCGTAGGTACGTGGGAGCCCCAGCATTTT
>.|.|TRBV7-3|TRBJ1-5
CASTSDRESNQPQHF
TGTGCCAGCACCTCGGATCGGGAAAGCAATCAGCCCCAGCATTTT
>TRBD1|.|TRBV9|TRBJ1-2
CASSVEDRGLSNYGYTF
TGTGCCAGCAGCGTAGAAGACAGGGGGCTTTCTAACTATGGCTACACCTTC
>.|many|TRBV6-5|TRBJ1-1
CASSYRSAGATEAFF
TGTGCCAGCAGTTACAGGTCGGCAGGGGCCACTGAAGCTTTCTTT
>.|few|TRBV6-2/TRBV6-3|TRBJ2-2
CASSYGHTGELFF
TGTGCCAGCAGTTACGGGCACACCGGGGAGCTGTTTTTT
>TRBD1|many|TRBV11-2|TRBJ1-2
CASSGFRDRAAGYTF
TGTGCCAGCAGCGGATTCCGGGACAGGGCGGCTGGCTACACCTTC
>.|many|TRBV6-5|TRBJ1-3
CASNKGGEPNTIYF
TGTGCCAGCAACAAAGGGGGGGAACCGAACACCATATATTTT
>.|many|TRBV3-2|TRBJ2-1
CASSPRYNEQFF
TGTGCCAGCAGCCCGCGCTACAATGAGCAGTTCTTC
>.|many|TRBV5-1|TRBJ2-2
CASSLIEGNTGELFF
TGCGCCAGCAGCTTAATCGAGGGGAACACCGGGGAGCTGTTTTTT
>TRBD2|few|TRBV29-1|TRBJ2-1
CSVGPTSGGNEQFF
TGCAGCGTTGGACCGACTAGCGGGGGCAATGAGCAGTTCTTC
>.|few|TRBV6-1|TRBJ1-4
CASSEAAALLFF
TGTGCCAGCAGTGAAGCAGCAGCCTTACTGTTTTTT
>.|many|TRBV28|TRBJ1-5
CASSLAGKPQHF
TGTGCCAGCAGTTTAGCGGGGAAACCCCAGCATTTT
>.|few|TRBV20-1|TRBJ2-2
CSARNTQGRNTGELFF
TGCAGTGCCAGGAATACACAGGGACGAAACACCGGGGAGCTGTTTTTT
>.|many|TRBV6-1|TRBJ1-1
CASSESGNTEAFF
TGTGCCAGCAGTGAATCCGGGAACACTGAAGCTTTCTTT